This T cell receptor beta chain was sequenced in a study of T cell responses to AZD1222 COVID-19 vaccine. Findings of the study overall: Dominant at 160-218 and 743-854, vaccine-associated CD4 TCRs also spanned spike.

This CDR3 spans 14 amino acids. V gave up 10 bases and J gave up 0 bases, with 10 bases separating them. Germline assignment: CDR1 LNHDA and CDR2 SQIVND (reference sequence). Comments on this clone: The antigen remains unidentified.

Libraries were prepared by immunoSEQ multiplex PCR; TCRdb keeps only in-frame clonotypes and omits some of them. The sample shows 70,000 or so clones, 79% of them seen only once. The TCR comes from an adult in good health. The sample here was peripheral blood, taken on day 0 of MenACWY control vaccination. The chain couples TRBV19 to TRBJ2-6; the D is unclear. In DNA form, the CDR3 reads TGTGCCACTCACGAGAGCTCTGGGGCCAACGTCCTGACTTTC. Protein product: CATHESSGANVLTF.